This T cell receptor beta chain was documented in a study of cytotoxic CD8 clonotypes in ibrutinib-treated CLL. Study in general: Patients attained 25 or so partial and 2 complete responses; at median about 74 months, approximately 15 remained remitted while some 12 progressed. Findings and caveats of the study: Public clonotypes showed up rarely, and on treatment they shrank or held steady. Clonality rose at ibrutinib response, held steady in sustained remission, and fell toward baseline at progression.

Depth targeted 1 in 200,000 to 1 in 1 million T cells, averaging around 9.5x coverage per clonotype. The table came from immunoSEQ multiplex PCR; TCRdb's copy has only in-frame clones and leaves some out. The sample includes tens of thousands of clones, roughly two thirds of them seen just once. The germline V gene encodes CDR1 MGHRA and CDR2 YSYEKL. The CDR3 loop spans 14 amino acids. The J segment lost 3 bases and the V segment lost 1 base, leaving 2 bases of the junction unmatched. With respect to this clone: Its antigen is not identified.

The sequenced sample was PBMCs, obtained at disease progression, from a patient treated with ibrutinib. V usage is TRBV4-1 and J usage is TRBJ2-7, with 8 bases fitting TRBD1. The clonotype comes from a human donor with chronic lymphocytic leukemia. The CDR3 spells CASSQGGQGYEQYF. In DNA form, the CDR3 reads TGCGCCAGCAGCCAAGGCGGACAGGGCTACGAGCAGTACTTC.